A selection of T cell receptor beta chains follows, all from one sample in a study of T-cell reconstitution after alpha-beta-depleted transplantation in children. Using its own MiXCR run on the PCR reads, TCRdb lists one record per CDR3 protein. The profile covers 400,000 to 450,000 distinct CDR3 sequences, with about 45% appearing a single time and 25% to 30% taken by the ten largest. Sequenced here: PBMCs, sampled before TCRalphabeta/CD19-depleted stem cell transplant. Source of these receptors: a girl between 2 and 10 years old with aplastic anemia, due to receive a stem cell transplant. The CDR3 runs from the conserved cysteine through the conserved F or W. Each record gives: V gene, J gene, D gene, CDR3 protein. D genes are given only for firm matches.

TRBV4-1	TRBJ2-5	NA	CASSRTRGGLGETQYF
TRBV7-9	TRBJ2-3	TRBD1	CASRPGTADTQYF
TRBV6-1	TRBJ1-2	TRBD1	CASSEWDRGNYGYTF
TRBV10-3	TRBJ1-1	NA	CAISDAGQANTEAFF
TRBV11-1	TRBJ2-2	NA	CASSFDPGLSPANTGELFF
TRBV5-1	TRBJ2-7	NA	CASSDRTEAYEQYF
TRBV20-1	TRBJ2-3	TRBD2	CSAKGQRGFTDTQYF
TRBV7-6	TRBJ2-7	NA	CASSLETAPNYEQYF
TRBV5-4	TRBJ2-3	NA	CASSPRSSGGTDTQYF
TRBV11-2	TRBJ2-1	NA	CASSLDRGRNEQFF
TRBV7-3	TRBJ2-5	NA	CASSLNLVETQYF
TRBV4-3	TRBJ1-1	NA	CASSQDLGPFPEAFF
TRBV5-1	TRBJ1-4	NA	CASSLATNEKLFF
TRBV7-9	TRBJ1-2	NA	CASSLVSRAYTF
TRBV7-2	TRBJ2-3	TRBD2	CASSSGLAGGHTDTQYF
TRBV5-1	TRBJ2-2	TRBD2	CASSLMGLANAGELFF
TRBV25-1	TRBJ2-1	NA	CASSEAGGGNSEQFF
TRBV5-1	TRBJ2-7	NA	CASKGGYEQYF
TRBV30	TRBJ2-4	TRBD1	CAWSAGQGKNIQYF
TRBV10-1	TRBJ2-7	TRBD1	CASSDPQGQVSYEQYF
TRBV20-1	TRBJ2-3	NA	CSPLGARDTQYF
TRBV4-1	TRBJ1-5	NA	CASSQTQGTQPQHF
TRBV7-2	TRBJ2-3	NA	CASSLGSAGASTDTQYF
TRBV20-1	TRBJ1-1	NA	CCAFGPLWNTEAFF
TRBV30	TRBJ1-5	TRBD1	CACGTGGNQPQHF
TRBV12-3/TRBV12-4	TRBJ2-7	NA	CASSPYQTGAYEQYF
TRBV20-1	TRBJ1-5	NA	CSVGVGQSAGNQPQHF
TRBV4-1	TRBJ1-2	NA	CASSQGPGVDGYTF
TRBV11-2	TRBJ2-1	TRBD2	CASSFLGTSANEQFF
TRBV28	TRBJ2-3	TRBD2	CASSFLPGGPSTDTQYF
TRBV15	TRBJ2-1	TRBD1	CATSSGQDLYNEQFF
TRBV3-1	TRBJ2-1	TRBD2	CACSLMHSGSTHNEQFF
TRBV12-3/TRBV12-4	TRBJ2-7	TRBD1	CASRTGARYEQYF
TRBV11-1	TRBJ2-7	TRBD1	CASSLSALRDRGHYEQYF
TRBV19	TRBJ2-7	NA	CASSIDSGGLYEQYF
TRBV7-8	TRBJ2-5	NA	CASSRFGETQYF
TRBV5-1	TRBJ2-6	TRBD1	CASSHNPGQTTSGANVLTF
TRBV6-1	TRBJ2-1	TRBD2	CASSEWGLAGGDDNEQFF
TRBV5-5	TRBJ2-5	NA	CASSPAYIGGGETQYF
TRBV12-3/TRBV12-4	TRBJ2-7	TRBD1	CASRSGQGALTEQYF
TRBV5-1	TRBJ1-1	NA	CASSLATNTEAFF
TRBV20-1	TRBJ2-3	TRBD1	CSARDRTPDRGHTDTQYF
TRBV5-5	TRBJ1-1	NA	CASSLARTGTEAFF
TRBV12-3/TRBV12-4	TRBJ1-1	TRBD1	CASSFKGAYTEAFF
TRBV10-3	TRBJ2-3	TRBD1	CAISELDRGQDTQYF
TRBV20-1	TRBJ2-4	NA	CSARPTGDNIQYF
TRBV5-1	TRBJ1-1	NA	CASTVKDGKNTEAFF
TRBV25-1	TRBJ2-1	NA	CASKRGYEQFF
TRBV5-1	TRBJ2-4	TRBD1	CASSPDRVDIQYF
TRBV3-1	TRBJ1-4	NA	CASSQRERGEKLFF
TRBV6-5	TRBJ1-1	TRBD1	CASSYRTGWANTEAFF
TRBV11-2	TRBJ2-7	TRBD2	CASSYNALAGPSYEQYF